Listed below are T cell receptor beta chains from one sample, sequenced in a study of cytomegalovirus exposure and HLA in healthy donors. Assay used: immunoSEQ multiplex PCR; TCRdb lists only in-frame clones, some missing. The data contain some 61,000 clones, about 81% of them seen just once; the ten biggest clones take up about 6.5%. Specimen: PBMCs. These receptors came from a human donor in good health. Both conserved end residues are part of each CDR3. D genes are given only for firm matches. The size field is filled for only some rows; it gives once, few, many or a size class.

size: .
V: TRBV7-3
D: TRBD2
J: TRBJ2-2
DNA: TGTGCCAGCAGCTTAGCGGGGGGCTTTAACACCGGGGAGCTGTTTTTT
CDR3: CASSLAGGFNTGELFF

size: .
V: TRBV10-3
D: TRBD2
J: TRBJ2-7
DNA: TGTGCCATCAGTGACAGCGGGGGGGGGTACGAGCAGTACTTC
CDR3: CAISDSGGGYEQYF

size: .
V: TRBV25-1
D: .
J: TRBJ1-2
DNA: TGTGCCAGCAGTGGACAGCCAGCTAACTATGGCTACACCTTC
CDR3: CASSGQPANYGYTF

size: .
V: TRBV5-1
D: .
J: TRBJ2-2
DNA: TGCGCCAGCAGCCCCTCGTCAAGGGAGCGGGTCACCGGGGAGCTGTTTTTT
CDR3: CASSPSSRERVTGELFF

size: .
V: TRBV7-9
D: TRBD2
J: TRBJ2-1
DNA: TGTGCCAGCAGCTTAGCGGGACTAGGTTTTCTCTTC
CDR3: CASSLAGLGFLF

size: .
V: TRBV6-1
D: .
J: TRBJ2-2
DNA: TGTGCCAGCAGTCCGGAGGTCTCCGGGGAGCTGTTTTTT
CDR3: CASSPEVSGELFF

size: .
V: TRBV11-2
D: .
J: TRBJ1-5
DNA: TGTGCCAGCAGCTTAGGTTGGCCAGGGGATCAGCCCCAGCATTTT
CDR3: CASSLGWPGDQPQHF

size: .
V: TRBV27
D: TRBD2
J: TRBJ2-7
DNA: TGTGCCAGCGGAACTAGCGGGGGTAGCTCCTACGAGCAGTACTTC
CDR3: CASGTSGGSSYEQYF

size: .
V: TRBV4-1
D: TRBD2
J: TRBJ2-4
DNA: TGCGCCAGCAGCCAAGATCTCACCGGACTAGCGCTTATTCAGTACTTC
CDR3: CASSQDLTGLALIQYF

size: .
V: TRBV7-2
D: .
J: TRBJ1-2
DNA: TGTGCCAGCAGCTTAAAAAGGGCAGGGAGGTTTGACTACCCCTTC
CDR3: CASSLKRAGRFDYPF

size: .
V: TRBV5-1
D: .
J: TRBJ2-7
DNA: TGCGCCAGCAGCTCCGGGTTCGGGACTCCGGTACCCTACGAGCAGTACTTC
CDR3: CASSSGFGTPVPYEQYF

size: .
V: TRBV6-1
D: .
J: TRBJ1-3
DNA: TGTGCCAGCAGTGAATCCGGGGGGGTTGGAAACACCATATATTTT
CDR3: CASSESGGVGNTIYF

size: once
V: TRBV4-2
D: .
J: TRBJ1-1
DNA: TGTGCCAGCAGCCAAGAGGGGGGGAGGGAAGCTTTCTTT
CDR3: CASSQEGGREAFF

size: .
V: TRBV6-1
D: TRBD2
J: TRBJ2-4
DNA: TGTGCCAGCGCACCCACGGGACTAGCGGTGGACATTCAGTACTTC
CDR3: CASAPTGLAVDIQYF

size: few
V: TRBV28
D: .
J: TRBJ2-2
DNA: TGTGCCAGCACCAGGGATACTGGCGGGGAGCTGTTTTTT
CDR3: CASTRDTGGELFF

size: .
V: TRBV5-1
D: TRBD2
J: TRBJ2-7
DNA: TGCGCCAGCAGCTTCGGGACTAGTGTTTACGAGCAGTACTTC
CDR3: CASSFGTSVYEQYF

size: .
V: TRBV10-3
D: .
J: TRBJ2-7
DNA: TGTGCCATCAGCGCTGGGACTTCTTACGAGCAGTACTTC
CDR3: CAISAGTSYEQYF

size: .
V: TRBV6-6
D: TRBD1
J: TRBJ2-4
DNA: TGTGCCAGCAGTTACACGACAGGGATGGGCATTCAGTACTTC
CDR3: CASSYTTGMGIQYF

size: .
V: TRBV12-5
D: .
J: TRBJ2-7
DNA: TGTGCTAGTGGTTTGGTACTGACAGGGAGGTCCTACGAGCAGTACTTC
CDR3: CASGLVLTGRSYEQYF

size: .
V: TRBV14
D: TRBD1
J: TRBJ1-2
DNA: TGTGCCAGCAGCCAAGGTGGAGGGGGCCGAGGCTACACCTTC
CDR3: CASSQGGGGRGYTF

size: once
V: TRBV28
D: .
J: TRBJ1-4
DNA: TGTGCCAGCAGACCAGCGGGGGGGACTGAAAAACTGTTTTTT
CDR3: CASRPAGGTEKLFF

size: .
V: TRBV11-2
D: .
J: TRBJ2-4
DNA: TGTGCCAGCAGCTTAGAGGCCCTTGCCAAAAACATTCAGTACTTC
CDR3: CASSLEALAKNIQYF

size: .
V: TRBV2
D: .
J: TRBJ2-2
DNA: TGTGCCAGCAGAGAGGGCGCGAACACCGGGGAGCTGTTTTTT
CDR3: CASREGANTGELFF

size: .
V: TRBV5-1
D: .
J: TRBJ2-1
DNA: TGCGCCAGCGCCCCCTTTGGGAGTGAGCAGTTCTTC
CDR3: CASAPFGSEQFF

size: .
V: TRBV13
D: .
J: TRBJ2-7
DNA: TGTGCCAGCAGCTTAGCCCAGGGCTCCTACGAGCAGTACTTC
CDR3: CASSLAQGSYEQYF

size: .
V: TRBV5-4
D: .
J: TRBJ2-3
DNA: TGTGCCAGCAGCTCAGAGGTTTCCACAGATACGCAGTATTTT
CDR3: CASSSEVSTDTQYF

size: .
V: TRBV6-1
D: TRBD1
J: TRBJ1-4
DNA: TGTGCCAGCAGTGAAATCGGGACAGGAGGTGAAAAACTGTTTTTT
CDR3: CASSEIGTGGEKLFF

size: once
V: TRBV7-7
D: TRBD2
J: TRBJ2-1
DNA: TGTGCCAGCAGTCAAACTAGCGGGGGGGCCCACAATGAGCAGTTCTTC
CDR3: CASSQTSGGAHNEQFF

size: .
V: TRBV18
D: TRBD2
J: TRBJ2-3
DNA: TGTGCCAGCTCACCTCCTAGCGGGGGAGGAGATACGCAGTATTTT
CDR3: CASSPPSGGGDTQYF

size: .
V: TRBV9
D: TRBD1
J: TRBJ1-1
DNA: TGTGCCAGCAGCGGCCCACAGGGGGCGCATTCTGAAGCTTTCTTT
CDR3: CASSGPQGAHSEAFF

size: .
V: TRBV7-3
D: .
J: TRBJ1-6
DNA: TGTGCCAGCAGCTTATCCGCAGGCTACAATTCACCCCTCCACTTT
CDR3: CASSLSAGYNSPLHF

size: .
V: TRBV2
D: TRBD1
J: TRBJ2-1
DNA: TGTGCCAGCAGTGAAGCGCTTCAAGGACAGGACAACAATGAGCAGTTCTTC
CDR3: CASSEALQGQDNNEQFF

size: .
V: TRBV11-1
D: TRBD2
J: TRBJ2-1
DNA: TGTGCCAGCAGCCTAGGGAGGGAATCCTACAATGAGCAGTTCTTC
CDR3: CASSLGRESYNEQFF

size: .
V: TRBV7-3
D: .
J: TRBJ2-3
DNA: TGTGCCAGCAGCCTCGTGGGGGGGGGCAGCACAGATACGCAGTATTTT
CDR3: CASSLVGGGSTDTQYF

size: .
V: TRBV5-4
D: .
J: TRBJ2-2
DNA: TGTGCCAGCAGTCCCATGCGGAACACCGGGGAGCTGTTTTTT
CDR3: CASSPMRNTGELFF

size: .
V: TRBV7-9
D: TRBD1
J: TRBJ2-7
DNA: TGTGCCAGCAGCCCCTGGACAGGCGGCTCCTACGAGCAGTACTTC
CDR3: CASSPWTGGSYEQYF

size: .
V: TRBV18
D: TRBD2
J: TRBJ2-4
DNA: TGTGCCAGCTCACCTCCTAGCGGGGGGGCTAAAAACATTCAGTACTTC
CDR3: CASSPPSGGAKNIQYF

size: few
V: TRBV28
D: TRBD1
J: TRBJ1-5
DNA: TGTGCCAGCAGTTTTACGACAGGGCGACATGGTCAGCCCCAGCATTTT
CDR3: CASSFTTGRHGQPQHF

size: .
V: TRBV9
D: TRBD1
J: TRBJ1-1
DNA: TGTGCCAGCAGCGTAGCCCCACAGGGGGCTTTCACTGAAGCTTTCTTT
CDR3: CASSVAPQGAFTEAFF

size: .
V: TRBV15
D: .
J: TRBJ1-3
DNA: TGTGCCACCAGCCAGAGGACTGGAAACACCATATATTTT
CDR3: CATSQRTGNTIYF

size: .
V: TRBV5-1
D: TRBD1
J: TRBJ1-2
DNA: TGCGCCAGCAGCAACCGGACAGGGGGCACCGATGGCTACACCTTC
CDR3: CASSNRTGGTDGYTF

size: .
V: TRBV19
D: TRBD1
J: TRBJ2-7
DNA: TGTGCCACCGGGACAGCAGGGGCCTACGAGCAGTACTTC
CDR3: CATGTAGAYEQYF

size: .
V: TRBV5-1
D: .
J: TRBJ2-6
DNA: TGCGCCAGCAGCTTGGCGGTGGGGGCCAACGTCCTGACTTTC
CDR3: CASSLAVGANVLTF

size: .
V: TRBV6-5
D: .
J: TRBJ1-1
DNA: TGTGCCAGCAGTTACGGGCGGAGGGCCACTGAAGCTTTCTTT
CDR3: CASSYGRRATEAFF